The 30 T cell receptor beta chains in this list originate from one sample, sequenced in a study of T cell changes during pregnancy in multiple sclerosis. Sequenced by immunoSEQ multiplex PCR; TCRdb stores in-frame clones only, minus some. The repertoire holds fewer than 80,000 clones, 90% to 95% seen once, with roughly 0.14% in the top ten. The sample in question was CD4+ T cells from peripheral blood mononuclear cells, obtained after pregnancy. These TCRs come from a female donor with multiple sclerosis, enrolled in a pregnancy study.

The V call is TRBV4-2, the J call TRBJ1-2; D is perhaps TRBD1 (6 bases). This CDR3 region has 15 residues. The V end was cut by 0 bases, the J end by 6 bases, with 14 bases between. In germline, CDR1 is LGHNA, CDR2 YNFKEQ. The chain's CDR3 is CASSQEGSGDDGYTF. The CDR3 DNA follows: TGTGCCAGCAGCCAAGAGGGATCAGGGGATGATGGCTACACCTTC.

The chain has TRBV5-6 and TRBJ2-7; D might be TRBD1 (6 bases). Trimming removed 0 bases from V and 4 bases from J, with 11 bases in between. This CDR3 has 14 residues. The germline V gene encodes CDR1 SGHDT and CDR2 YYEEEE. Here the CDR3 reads CASSLEQGGYEQYF. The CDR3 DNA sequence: TGTGCCAGCAGCTTGGAACAGGGTGGTTACGAGCAGTACTTC. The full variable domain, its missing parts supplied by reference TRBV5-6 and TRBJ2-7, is DAGVTQSPTHLIKTRGQQVTLRCSPKSGHDTVSWYQQALGQGPQFIFQYYEEEERQRGNFPDRFSGHQFPNYSSELNVNALLLGDSALYLCASSLEQGGYEQYFGPGTRLTVT.

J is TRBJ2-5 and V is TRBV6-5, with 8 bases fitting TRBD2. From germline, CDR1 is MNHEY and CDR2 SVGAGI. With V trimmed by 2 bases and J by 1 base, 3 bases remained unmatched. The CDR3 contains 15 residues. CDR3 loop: CASSYAGGVQETQYF. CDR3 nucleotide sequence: TGTGCCAGCAGTTACGCGGGAGGAGTCCAAGAGACCCAGTACTTC.

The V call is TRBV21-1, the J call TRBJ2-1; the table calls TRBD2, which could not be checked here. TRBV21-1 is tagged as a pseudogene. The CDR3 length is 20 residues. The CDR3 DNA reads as TGTGCCAGCAGCAAGGGGGGGCGAAGTGTCCGGACCCAATCCTACAATGAGCAGTTCTTC. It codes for CASSKGGRSVRTQSYNEQFF.

The CDR3 sequence is CASSLVGQGSYNEQFF. CDR3 bases: TGTGCCAGCAGCTTAGTTGGCCAGGGGAGCTACAATGAGCAGTTCTTC. The V and J genes are TRBV11-3 and TRBJ2-1; perhaps TRBD1 as D (6 bases). This CDR3 has 16 residues. Germline CDR1 is SGHNT and CDR2 is YENEEA. Trimming left V 1 base short and J 3 bases short, with 13 bases between.

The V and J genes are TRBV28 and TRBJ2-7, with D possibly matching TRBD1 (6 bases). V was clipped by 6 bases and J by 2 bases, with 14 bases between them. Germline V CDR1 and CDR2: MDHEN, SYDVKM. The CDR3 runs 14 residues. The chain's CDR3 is CASSRQGLPYEQYF. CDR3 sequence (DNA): TGTGCCAGCAGCCGCCAGGGGCTTCCCTACGAGCAGTACTTC.

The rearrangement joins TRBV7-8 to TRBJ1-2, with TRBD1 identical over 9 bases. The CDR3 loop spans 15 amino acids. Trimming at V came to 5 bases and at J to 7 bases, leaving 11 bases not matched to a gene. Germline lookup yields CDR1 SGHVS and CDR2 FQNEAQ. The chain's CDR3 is CASSRRDREPAGYTF. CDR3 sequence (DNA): TGTGCCAGCAGCCGCAGGGACAGGGAACCTGCTGGCTACACCTTC. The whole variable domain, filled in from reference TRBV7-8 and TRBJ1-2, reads GAGVSQSPRYKVAKRGQDVALRCDPISGHVSLFWYQQALGQGPEFLTYFQNEAQLDKSGLPSDRFFAERPEGSVSTLKIQRTQQEDSAVYLCASSRRDREPAGYTFGSGTRLTVV.

Written as DNA, the CDR3 is TGTGCCTGGAGCGGACAGGGGATGACTGAAGCTTTCTTT. It specifies CAWSGQGMTEAFF. The rearrangement uses TRBV30 and TRBJ1-1; TRBD1 matches 9 bases. Germline V lookup: CDR1 GTSNPN, CDR2 SVGIG (reference sequence). Trimming at V came to 3 bases and at J to 5 bases, leaving 4 bases not matched to a gene. The CDR3 consists of 13 residues.

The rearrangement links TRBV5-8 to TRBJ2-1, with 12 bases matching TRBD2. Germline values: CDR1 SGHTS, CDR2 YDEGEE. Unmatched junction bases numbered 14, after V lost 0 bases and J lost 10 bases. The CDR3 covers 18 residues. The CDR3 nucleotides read TGTGCCAGCAGCTTGGGGTCGGCTAGCGGGAGGGGGACGAGAGAGCAGTTCTTC. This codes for CASSLGSASGRGTREQFF.

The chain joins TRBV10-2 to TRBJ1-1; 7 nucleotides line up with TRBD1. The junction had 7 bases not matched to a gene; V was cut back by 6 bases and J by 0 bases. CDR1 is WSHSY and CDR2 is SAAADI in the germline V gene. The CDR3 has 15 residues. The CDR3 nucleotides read TGCGCCAGCAGGGATTTACAGGGGCTGAACACTGAAGCTTTCTTT. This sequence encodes CASRDLQGLNTEAFF.

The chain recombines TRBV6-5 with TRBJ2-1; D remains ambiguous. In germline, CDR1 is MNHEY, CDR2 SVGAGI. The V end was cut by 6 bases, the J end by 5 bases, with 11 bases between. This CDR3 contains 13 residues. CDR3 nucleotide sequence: TGTGCCAGCAGCAGTCCCAACAACAATGAGCAGTTCTTC. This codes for CASSSPNNNEQFF.

CDR3 in amino acids: CATSRGYKNTEAFF. The CDR3 nucleotides read TGTGCCACCAGCAGAGGTTACAAGAACACTGAAGCTTTCTTT. The rearrangement uses TRBV15 and TRBJ1-1; no clear D gene. V lost 1 base and J 1 base, leaving 7 bases between the germline ends. Per the germline V gene, CDR1 is LNHNV and CDR2 is YYDKDF (reference sequence). CDR3 size: 14 residues.

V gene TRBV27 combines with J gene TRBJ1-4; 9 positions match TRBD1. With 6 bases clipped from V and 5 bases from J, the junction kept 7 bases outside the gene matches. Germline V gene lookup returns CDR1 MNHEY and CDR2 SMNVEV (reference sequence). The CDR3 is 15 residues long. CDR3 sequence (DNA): TGTGCCAGCAGGTTAGGGGACAGGGCGAATGAAAAACTGTTTTTT. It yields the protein CASRLGDRANEKLFF. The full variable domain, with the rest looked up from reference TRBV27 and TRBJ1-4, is EAQVTQNPRYLITVTGKKLTVTCSQNMNHEYMSWYRQDPGLGLRQIYYSMNVEVTDKGDVPEGYKVSRKEKRNFPLILESPSPNQTSLYFCASRLGDRANEKLFFGSGTQLSVL.

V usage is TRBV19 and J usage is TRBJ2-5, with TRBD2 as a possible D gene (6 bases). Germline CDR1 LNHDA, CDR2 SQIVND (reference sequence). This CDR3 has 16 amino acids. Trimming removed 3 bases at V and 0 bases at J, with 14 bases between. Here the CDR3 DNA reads TGTGCCAGTAGTATCCATTTAGCGGTGAACCAAGAGACCCAGTACTTC. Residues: CASSIHLAVNQETQYF.

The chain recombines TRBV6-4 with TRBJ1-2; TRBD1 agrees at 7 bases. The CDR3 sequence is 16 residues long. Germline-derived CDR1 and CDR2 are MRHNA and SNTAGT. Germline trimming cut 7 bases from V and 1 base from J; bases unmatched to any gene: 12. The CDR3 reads CASIQEGYRGNYGYTF. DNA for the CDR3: TGTGCCAGCATCCAGGAAGGTTACAGGGGTAACTATGGCTACACCTTC.

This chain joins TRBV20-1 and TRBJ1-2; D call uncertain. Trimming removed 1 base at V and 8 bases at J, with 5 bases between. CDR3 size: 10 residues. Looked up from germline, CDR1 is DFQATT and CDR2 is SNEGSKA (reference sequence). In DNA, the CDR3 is TGCAGTGCTAGAGGAGGGGGCTACACCTTC. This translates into CSARGGGYTF.

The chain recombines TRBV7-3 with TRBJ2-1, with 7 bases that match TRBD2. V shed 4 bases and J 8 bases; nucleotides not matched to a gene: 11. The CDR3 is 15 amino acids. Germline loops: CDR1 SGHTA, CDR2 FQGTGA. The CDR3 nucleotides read TGTGCCAGCAGCTATATAGCGGGCCCCGCGGATGAGCAGTTCTTC. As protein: CASSYIAGPADEQFF.

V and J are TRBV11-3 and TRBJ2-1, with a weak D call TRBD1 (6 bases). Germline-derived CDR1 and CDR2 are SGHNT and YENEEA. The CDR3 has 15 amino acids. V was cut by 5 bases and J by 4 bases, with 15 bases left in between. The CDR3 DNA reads TGTGCCAGCAGCCCTAGGACAGCTAAATACAATGAGCAGTTCTTC. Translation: CASSPRTAKYNEQFF.

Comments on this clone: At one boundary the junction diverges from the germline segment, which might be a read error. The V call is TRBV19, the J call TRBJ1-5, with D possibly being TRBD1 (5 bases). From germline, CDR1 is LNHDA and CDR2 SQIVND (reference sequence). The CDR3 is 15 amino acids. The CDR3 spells CASSIMGGSHQPQHF. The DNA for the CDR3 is TGTGCCAGTAGTATCATGGGGGGTAGCCATCAGCCCCAGCATTTT.

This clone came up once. CDR3 residues: CATSRGASGPYEQYF. The CDR3 coding sequence is TGTGCCACCAGCAGAGGGGCTAGCGGACCCTACGAGCAGTACTTC. The chain is built from TRBV15 and TRBJ2-7; the match to TRBD2 covers 7 bases. In germline, CDR1 is LNHNV, CDR2 YYDKDF (reference sequence). After removal of 1 base from V and 2 bases from J, the junction contained 5 bases not matched to a gene. The CDR3 loop spans 15 amino acids.

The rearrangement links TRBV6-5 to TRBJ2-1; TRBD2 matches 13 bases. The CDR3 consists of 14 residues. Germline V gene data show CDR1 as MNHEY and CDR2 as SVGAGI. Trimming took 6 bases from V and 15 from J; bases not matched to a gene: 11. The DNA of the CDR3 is TGTGCCAGCAGCCCCCGGACTAGCGGGAGTTTTACGTTCTTC. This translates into CASSPRTSGSFTFF.

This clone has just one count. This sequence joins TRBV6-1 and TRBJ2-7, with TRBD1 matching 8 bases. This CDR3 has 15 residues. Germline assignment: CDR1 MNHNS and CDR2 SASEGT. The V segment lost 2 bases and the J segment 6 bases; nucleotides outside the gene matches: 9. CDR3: CASSENWTGPSEQYF. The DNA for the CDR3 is TGTGCCAGCAGTGAAAATTGGACAGGGCCGAGCGAGCAGTACTTC.

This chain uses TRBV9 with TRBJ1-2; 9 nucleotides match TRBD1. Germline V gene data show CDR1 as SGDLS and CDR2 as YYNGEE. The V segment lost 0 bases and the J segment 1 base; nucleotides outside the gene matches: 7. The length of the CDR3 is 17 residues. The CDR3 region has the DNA TGTGCCAGCAGCGTAGGGGCATCGACAGGGGGTAACTATGGCTACACCTTC. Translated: CASSVGASTGGNYGYTF. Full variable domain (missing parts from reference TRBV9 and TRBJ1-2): DSGVTQTPKHLITATGQRVTLRCSPRSGDLSVYWYQQSLDQGLQFLIQYYNGEERAKGNILERFSAQQFPDLHSELNLSSLELGDSALYFCASSVGASTGGNYGYTFGSGTRLTVV.

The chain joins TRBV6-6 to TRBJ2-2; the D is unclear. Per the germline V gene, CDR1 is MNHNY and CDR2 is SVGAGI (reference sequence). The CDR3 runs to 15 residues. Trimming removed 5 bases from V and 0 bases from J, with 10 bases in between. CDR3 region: CASSADSANTGELFF. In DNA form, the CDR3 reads TGTGCCAGCAGTGCCGACTCGGCGAACACCGGGGAGCTGTTTTTT.

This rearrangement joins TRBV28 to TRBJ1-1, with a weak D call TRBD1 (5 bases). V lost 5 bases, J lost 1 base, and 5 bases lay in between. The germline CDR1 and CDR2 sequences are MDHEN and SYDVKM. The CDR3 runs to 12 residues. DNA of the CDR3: TGTGCCAGCAGTGGACAGAACACTGAAGCTTTCTTT. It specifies CASSGQNTEAFF.

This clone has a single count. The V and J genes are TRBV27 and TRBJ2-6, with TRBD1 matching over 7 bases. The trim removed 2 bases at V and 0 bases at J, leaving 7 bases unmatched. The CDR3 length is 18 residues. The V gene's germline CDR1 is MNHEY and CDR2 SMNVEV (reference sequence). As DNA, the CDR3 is TGTGCCAGCAGTTTAAGAAGGGACAGCTACTCTGGGGCCAACGTCCTGACTTTC. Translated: CASSLRRDSYSGANVLTF.

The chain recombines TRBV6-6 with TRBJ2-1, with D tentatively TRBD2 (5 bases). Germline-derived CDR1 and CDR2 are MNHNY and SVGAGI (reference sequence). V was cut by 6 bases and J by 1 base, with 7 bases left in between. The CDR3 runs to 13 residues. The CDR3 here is CASRGGSYNEQFF. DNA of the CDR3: TGTGCCAGCAGAGGCGGGTCCTACAATGAGCAGTTCTTC.

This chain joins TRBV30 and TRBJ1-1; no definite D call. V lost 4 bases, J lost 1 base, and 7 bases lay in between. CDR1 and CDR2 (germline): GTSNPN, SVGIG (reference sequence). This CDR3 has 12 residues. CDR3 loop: CAWKLTNTEAFF. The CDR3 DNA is TGTGCCTGGAAACTCACGAACACTGAAGCTTTCTTT.

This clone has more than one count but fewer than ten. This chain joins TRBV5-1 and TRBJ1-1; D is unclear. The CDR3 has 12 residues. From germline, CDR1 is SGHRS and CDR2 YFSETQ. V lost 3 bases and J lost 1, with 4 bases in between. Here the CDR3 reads CASSSGNTEAFF. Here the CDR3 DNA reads TGCGCCAGCAGCTCGGGGAACACTGAAGCTTTCTTT.

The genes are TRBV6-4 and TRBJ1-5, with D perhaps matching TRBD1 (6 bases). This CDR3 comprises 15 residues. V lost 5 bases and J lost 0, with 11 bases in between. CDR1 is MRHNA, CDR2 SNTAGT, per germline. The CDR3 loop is CASSQQGNSNQPQHF. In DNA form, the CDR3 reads TGTGCCAGCAGTCAACAGGGAAATAGCAATCAGCCCCAGCATTTT.